This TCR beta chain was sequenced for a study of T cell repertoires in cytomegalovirus infection. Study at large: HLA-B-restricted CMV epitopes that are well studied were used alongside recently identified HLA-C-restricted ones. Shared public TCR beta signatures pointed to both CMV infection and a matching HLA type.

For this clonotype: Its antigen remains unknown.

TCRdb ran MiXCR on the reads and lists one entry per CDR3 protein. This sample has roughly 860,000 distinct CDR3 sequences, with about 31% found just once. Germline values: CDR1 ENHRY, CDR2 SYGVKD. Trimming removed 6 bases from V and 2 bases from J; junction bases left unmatched: 14. This CDR3 has 18 residues. The source of this sequence is a human donor in good health (CMV status not recorded). Some clones in this sample may be carry-over from other donors' samples. V and J are TRBV10-3 and TRBJ1-5, with 9 positions matching TRBD1. Specimen: cultured CD8+ T cells from PBMCs, collected from culture after CMV antigen stimulation. The CDR3 loop reads CAIRDRGGVPLRNQPQHF. CDR3 DNA: TGTGCCATCAGGGACAGGGGAGGGGTGCCTCTCCGCAATCAGCCCCAGCATTTT.